This paragraph covers one T cell receptor (beta chain) sequence. The ends lost 1 base at V and 4 bases at J; junction bases unmatched: 4. This CDR3 has 16 amino acids. The germline V gene has CDR1 MGHRA and CDR2 YSYEKL. Method: immunoSEQ multiplex PCR; TCRdb's copy keeps in-frame clones and lacks some. The sample holds about 80,000 clones; about 85% are singletons and the top ten take under 8.5%. The sample belongs to a study of PD-L1 blockade in urothelial cancer. At the level of the study: Once treatment had started, blood was analyzed at 3 weeks (second dose) and again at 6 weeks. Blood samples had a median of approximately 150,000 T cells.

Time point in this sample: pretreatment peripheral blood. Sequencing used PBMCs, obtained around atezolizumab (anti-PD-L1) treatment. The J gene is TRBJ2-1, the V gene TRBV4-1; 10 nucleotides agree with TRBD1. This TCR came from a man between 35 and 55 years old with urothelial cancer. The CDR3 is CASSQGQGAKYNEQFF. In DNA, the CDR3 is TGCGCCAGCAGCCAAGGACAGGGGGCGAAGTACAATGAGCAGTTCTTC.